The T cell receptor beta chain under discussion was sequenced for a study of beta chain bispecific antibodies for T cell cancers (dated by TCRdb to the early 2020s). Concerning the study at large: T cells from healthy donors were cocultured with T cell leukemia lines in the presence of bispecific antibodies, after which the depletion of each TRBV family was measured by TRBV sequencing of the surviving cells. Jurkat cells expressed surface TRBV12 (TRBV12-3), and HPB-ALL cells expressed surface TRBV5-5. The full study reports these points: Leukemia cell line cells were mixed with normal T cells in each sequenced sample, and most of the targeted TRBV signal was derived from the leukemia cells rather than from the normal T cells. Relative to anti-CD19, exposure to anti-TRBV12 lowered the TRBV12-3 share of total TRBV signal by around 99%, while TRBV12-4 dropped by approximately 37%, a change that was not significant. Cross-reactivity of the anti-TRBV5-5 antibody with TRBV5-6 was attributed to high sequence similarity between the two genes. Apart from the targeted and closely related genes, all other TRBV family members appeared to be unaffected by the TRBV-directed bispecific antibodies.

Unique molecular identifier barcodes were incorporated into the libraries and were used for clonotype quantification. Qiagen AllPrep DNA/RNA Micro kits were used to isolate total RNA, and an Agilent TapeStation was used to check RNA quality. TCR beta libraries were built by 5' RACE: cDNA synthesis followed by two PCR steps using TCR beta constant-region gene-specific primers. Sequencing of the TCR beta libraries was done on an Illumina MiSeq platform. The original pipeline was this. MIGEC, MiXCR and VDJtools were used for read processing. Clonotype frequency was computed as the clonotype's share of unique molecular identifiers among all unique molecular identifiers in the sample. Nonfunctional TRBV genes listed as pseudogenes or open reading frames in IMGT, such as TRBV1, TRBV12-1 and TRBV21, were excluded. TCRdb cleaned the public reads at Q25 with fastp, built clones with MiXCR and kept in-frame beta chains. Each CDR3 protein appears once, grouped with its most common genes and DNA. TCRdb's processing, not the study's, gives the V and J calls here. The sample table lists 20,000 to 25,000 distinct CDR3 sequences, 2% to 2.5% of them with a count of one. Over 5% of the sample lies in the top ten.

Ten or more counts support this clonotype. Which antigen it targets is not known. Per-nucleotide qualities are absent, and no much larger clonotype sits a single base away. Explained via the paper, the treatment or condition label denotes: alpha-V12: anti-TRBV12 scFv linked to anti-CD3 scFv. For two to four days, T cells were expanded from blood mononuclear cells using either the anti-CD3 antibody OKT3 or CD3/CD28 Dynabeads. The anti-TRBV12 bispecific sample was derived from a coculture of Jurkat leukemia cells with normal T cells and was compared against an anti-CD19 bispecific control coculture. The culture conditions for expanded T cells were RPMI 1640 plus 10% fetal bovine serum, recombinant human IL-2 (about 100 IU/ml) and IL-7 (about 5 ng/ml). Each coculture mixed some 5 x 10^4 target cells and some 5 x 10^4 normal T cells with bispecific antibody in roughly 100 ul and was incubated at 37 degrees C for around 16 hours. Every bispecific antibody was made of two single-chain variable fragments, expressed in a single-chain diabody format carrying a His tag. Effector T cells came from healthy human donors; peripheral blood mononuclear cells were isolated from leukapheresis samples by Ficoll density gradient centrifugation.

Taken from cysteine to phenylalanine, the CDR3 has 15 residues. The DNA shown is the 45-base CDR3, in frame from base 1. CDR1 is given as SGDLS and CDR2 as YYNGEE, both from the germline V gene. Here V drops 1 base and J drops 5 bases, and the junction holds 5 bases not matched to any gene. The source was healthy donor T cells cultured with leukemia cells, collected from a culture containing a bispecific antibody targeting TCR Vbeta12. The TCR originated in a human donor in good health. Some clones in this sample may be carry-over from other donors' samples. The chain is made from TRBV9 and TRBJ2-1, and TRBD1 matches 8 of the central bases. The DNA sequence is TGTGCCAGCAGCGTACGGACAGGGAACCACAATGAGCAGTTCTTC. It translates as CASSVRTGNHNEQFF.